The present T cell receptor beta chain was sequenced within a study of blood T cell repertoires in COVID-19. Study information: COVID-19 samples, acute and convalescent, were from the United States, Italy and Spain. PBMCs, B-cell-depleted T cells, or T cells provided the cDNA or gDNA that made up the material.

Germline values: CDR1 LNHDA, CDR2 SQIVND (reference sequence). The V and J ends lost 9 bases and 5 bases respectively, with 20 bases between them. This CDR3 is 15 amino acids long. Original handling: The assay estimated nucleated cells by amplifying reference gene primers. Sequencing used immunoSEQ multiplex PCR; TCRdb keeps in-frame clones, though not all of them. D and trimming were read from the DNA, whereas the V and J calls and clone size are those reported in that table. The table includes roughly 140,000 clones, about 86% detected once. The rearrangement uses TRBV19 and TRBJ2-1; D possibly corresponds to TRBD2 (7 bases). This TCR derives from a man between 65 and 80 years old with acute or convalescent COVID-19. The source material was peripheral blood. In nucleotides, the CDR3 is TGTGCCAGCGCCCTCGGGGGCGGGAGTGACAATGAGCAGTTCTTC. As protein: CASALGGGSDNEQFF.